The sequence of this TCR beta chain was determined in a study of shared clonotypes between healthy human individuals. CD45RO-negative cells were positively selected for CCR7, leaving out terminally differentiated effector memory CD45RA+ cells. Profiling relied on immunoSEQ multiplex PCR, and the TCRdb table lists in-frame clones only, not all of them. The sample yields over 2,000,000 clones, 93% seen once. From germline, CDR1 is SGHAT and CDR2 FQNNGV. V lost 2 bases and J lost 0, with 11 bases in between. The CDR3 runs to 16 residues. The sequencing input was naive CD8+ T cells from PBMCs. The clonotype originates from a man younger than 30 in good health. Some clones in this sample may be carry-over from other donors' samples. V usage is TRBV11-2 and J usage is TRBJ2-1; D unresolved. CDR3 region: CASSLMWRSSYNEQFF. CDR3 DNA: TGTGCCAGCAGCTTAATGTGGCGGAGCTCCTACAATGAGCAGTTCTTC.